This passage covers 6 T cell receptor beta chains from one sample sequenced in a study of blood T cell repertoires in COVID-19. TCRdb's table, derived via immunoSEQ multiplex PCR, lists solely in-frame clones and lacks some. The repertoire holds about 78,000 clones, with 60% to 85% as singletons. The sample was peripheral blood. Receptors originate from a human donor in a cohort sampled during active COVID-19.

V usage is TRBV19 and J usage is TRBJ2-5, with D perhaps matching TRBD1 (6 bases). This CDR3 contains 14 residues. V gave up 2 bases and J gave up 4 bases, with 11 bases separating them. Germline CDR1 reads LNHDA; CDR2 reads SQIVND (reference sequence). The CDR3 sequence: CASSIQGSTETQYF. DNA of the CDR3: TGTGCCAGTAGTATACAGGGGAGTACAGAGACCCAGTACTTC. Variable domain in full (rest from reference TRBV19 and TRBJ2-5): DGGITQSPKYLFRKEGQNVTLSCEQNLNHDAMYWYRQDPGQGLRLIYYSQIVNDFQKGDIAEGYSVSREKKESFPLTVTSAQKNPTAFYLCASSIQGSTETQYFGPGTRLLVL.

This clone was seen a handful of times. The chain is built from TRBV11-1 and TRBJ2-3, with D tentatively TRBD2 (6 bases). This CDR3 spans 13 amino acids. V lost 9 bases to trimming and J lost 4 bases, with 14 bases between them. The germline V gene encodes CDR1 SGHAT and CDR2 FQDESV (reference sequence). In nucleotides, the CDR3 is TGTGCCAGTAGATCCGGGGGTGCAGATACGCAGTATTTT. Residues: CASRSGGADTQYF. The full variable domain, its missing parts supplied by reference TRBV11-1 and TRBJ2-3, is EAEVAQSPRYKITEKSQAVAFWCDPISGHATLYWYRQILGQGPELLVQFQDESVVDDSQLPKDRFSAERLKGVDSTLKIQPAELGDSAMYLCASRSGGADTQYFGPGTRLTVL.

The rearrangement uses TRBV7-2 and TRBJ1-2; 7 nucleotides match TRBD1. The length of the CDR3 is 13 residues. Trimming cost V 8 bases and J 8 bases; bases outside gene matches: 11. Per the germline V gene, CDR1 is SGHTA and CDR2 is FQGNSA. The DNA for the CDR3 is TGTGCCAGCGAGCTGGACACAGGGGCAGGCTACACCTTC. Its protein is CASELDTGAGYTF.

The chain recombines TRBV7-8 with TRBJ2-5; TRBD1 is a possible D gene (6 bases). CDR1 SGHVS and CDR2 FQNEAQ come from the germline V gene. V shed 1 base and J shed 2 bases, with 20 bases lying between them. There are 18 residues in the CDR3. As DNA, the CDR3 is TGTGCCAGCAGCTTAGATCTAACGGAGAGGGGGAGACAAGAGACCCAGTACTTC. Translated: CASSLDLTERGRQETQYF.

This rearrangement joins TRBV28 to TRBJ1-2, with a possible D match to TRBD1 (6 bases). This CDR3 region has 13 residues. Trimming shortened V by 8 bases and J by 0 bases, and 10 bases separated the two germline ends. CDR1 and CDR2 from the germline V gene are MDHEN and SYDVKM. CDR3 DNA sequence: TGTGCCAGCCGTCCAGGGGCTAACTATGGCTACACCTTC. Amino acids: CASRPGANYGYTF.

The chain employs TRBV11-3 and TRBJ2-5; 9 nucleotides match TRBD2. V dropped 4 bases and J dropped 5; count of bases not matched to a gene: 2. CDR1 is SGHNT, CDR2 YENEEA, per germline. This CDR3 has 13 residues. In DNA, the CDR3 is TGTGCCAGCAGCTCCGGACTAGCGGAGACCCAGTACTTC. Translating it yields CASSSGLAETQYF.